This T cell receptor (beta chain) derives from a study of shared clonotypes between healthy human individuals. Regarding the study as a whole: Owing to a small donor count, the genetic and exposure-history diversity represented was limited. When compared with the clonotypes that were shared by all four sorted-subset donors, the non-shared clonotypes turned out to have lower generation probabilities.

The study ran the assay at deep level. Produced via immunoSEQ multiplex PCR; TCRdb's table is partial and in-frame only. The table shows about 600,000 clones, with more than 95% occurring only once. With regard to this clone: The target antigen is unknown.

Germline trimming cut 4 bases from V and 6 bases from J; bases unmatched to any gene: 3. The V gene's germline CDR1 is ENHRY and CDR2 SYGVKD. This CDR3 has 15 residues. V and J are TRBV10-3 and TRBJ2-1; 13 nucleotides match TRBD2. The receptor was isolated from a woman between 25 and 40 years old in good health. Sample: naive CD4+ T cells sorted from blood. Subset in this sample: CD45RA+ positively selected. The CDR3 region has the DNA TGTGCCATCAGTGGGACTAGCGGGAGCCCCAATGAGCAGTTCTTC. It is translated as CAISGTSGSPNEQFF.